Shown below are 15 T cell receptor beta chains from a single sample sequenced in a study of T-cell reconstitution after alpha-beta-depleted transplantation in children. The authors prepared the TCRbeta library with unique molecular identifiers. TCRdb fed the PCR reads into MiXCR, producing one record per CDR3 protein. The sample carries approximately 500,000 distinct CDR3 sequences, about 11% recorded once. The material was PBMCs, obtained before TCRalphabeta/CD19-depleted stem cell transplant. Receptors originate from a child under 10 years old with inherited bone marrow failure, due to receive a stem cell transplant.

In this sample, this clonotype turned up many times. V is TRBV9 and J is TRBJ2-3, with D possibly TRBD1 on 5 matching bases. This CDR3 is 12 amino acids long. Per the germline V gene, CDR1 is SGDLS and CDR2 is YYNGEE. V was clipped by 4 bases and J by 6 bases, with 9 bases between them. As DNA, the CDR3 is TGTGCCAGCAGCTTGAACAGGGATACGCAGTATTTT. Its translation is CASSLNRDTQYF.

This chain uses TRBV6-5 with TRBJ2-2; D not resolved. Germline lookup yields CDR1 MNHEY and CDR2 SVGAGI. This CDR3 has 16 amino acids. V was cut by 3 bases and J by 4 bases, with 15 bases left in between. The CDR3 DNA follows: TGTGCCAGCAGTTATGTCGTTGGGGTCCCCACCGGGGAGCTGTTTTTT. Translation gives CASSYVVGVPTGELFF.

This clonotype was counted at least ten times. The chain joins TRBV20-1 to TRBJ2-1, with TRBD2 identical over 11 bases. This CDR3 has 14 amino acids. Germline V gene data show CDR1 as DFQATT and CDR2 as SNEGSKA (reference sequence). V dropped 6 bases and J dropped 7; count of bases not matched to a gene: 8. The CDR3 reads CSAPGASGRNEQFF. CDR3 DNA sequence: TGCAGTGCCCCCGGTGCTAGCGGGAGGAATGAGCAGTTCTTC.

This clonotype appeared many times. The V gene is TRBV6-1, the J gene TRBJ2-7; 8 bases are a match to TRBD1. Germline CDR1 and CDR2: MNHNS and SASEGT. There are 14 residues in the CDR3. With 4 bases clipped from V and 5 bases from J, the junction kept 7 bases outside the gene matches. In DNA, the CDR3 is TGTGCCAGCAGTGCGGGACAGGTTCCCAACGAGCAGTACTTC. Amino acids: CASSAGQVPNEQYF.

The rearrangement uses TRBV20-1 and TRBJ2-5, with D tentatively TRBD2 (5 bases). Trimming cost V 0 bases and J 0 bases, with 11 bases left between them. The CDR3 is 15 residues long. The germline CDR1 and CDR2 sequences are DFQATT and SNEGSKA (reference sequence). The DNA of the CDR3 is TGCAGTGCTAGAGATTGGAGGATCTACCAAGAGACCCAGTACTTC. It translates to CSARDWRIYQETQYF.

Regarding this clonotype: The junction shows a germline mismatch at one end, possibly a read error. The gene calls are TRBV20-1 and TRBJ2-1; tentatively, D is TRBD2 (6 bases). This CDR3 comprises 13 residues. Germline CDR1 reads DFQATT; CDR2 reads SNEGSKA (reference sequence). As DNA, the CDR3 is TGCAGTGTCTTACACCCGGGGACTCAAAGTGACCTCTTC. Translated: CSVLHPGTQSDLF.

There are many counts of this clonotype. V gene TRBV29-1 combines with J gene TRBJ2-1; D is unclear. This CDR3 has 14 amino acids. Trimming cost V 7 bases and J 0 bases, with 13 bases left between them. CDR1 is SQVTM, CDR2 ANQGSEA, per germline. CDR3 bases: TGCAGCGGAAGAGCTCCCGGCTCCTACAATGAGCAGTTCTTC. This codes for CSGRAPGSYNEQFF.

This clonotype appeared a few times. The J gene is TRBJ1-2, the V gene TRBV20-1; no reliable D call. This CDR3 has 13 residues. Germline V CDR1 and CDR2: DFQATT, SNEGSKA (reference sequence). The V gene lost 0 bases and the J gene lost 7 bases, with 12 bases spanning the gap. The CDR3 is CSARDPVGLGYTF. CDR3 nucleotides: TGCAGTGCTAGAGATCCCGTGGGCCTTGGCTACACCTTC.

Ten or more counts support this clonotype. The V and J genes are TRBV5-1 and TRBJ2-1; D gene uncertain. Trimming removed 4 bases from V and 7 bases from J, with 9 bases in between. CDR3 size: 12 residues. The V gene's germline CDR1 is SGHRS and CDR2 YFSETQ. The chain's CDR3 is CASSPSNNEQFF. The CDR3 bases are TGCGCCAGCAGCCCATCTAATAATGAGCAGTTCTTC.

A single count supports this clonotype. The CDR3 is CASSLGRGGLAEQFF. CDR3 nucleotide sequence: TGTGCCAGCAGCCTGGGCCGGGGGGGGCTAGCTGAGCAGTTCTTC. The rearrangement links TRBV14 to TRBJ2-1; TRBD2 matches at 8 bases. V gave up 4 bases and J gave up 9 bases; unmatched junction bases: 11. The germline V gene has CDR1 SGHDN and CDR2 FVKESK. The CDR3 runs to 15 residues.

About this clonotype itself: With a much larger clone just one base away, this may be a read error. CDR3 region: CASSQGQGSYDQYF. The CDR3 region has the DNA TGCGCCAGCAGCCAAGGACAGGGCTCCTACGACCAGTACTTC. The rearrangement joins TRBV4-1 to TRBJ2-7; 7 nucleotides align to TRBD1. This CDR3 spans 14 amino acids. Per the germline V gene, CDR1 is MGHRA and CDR2 is YSYEKL.

This clonotype was seen more than once but under ten times. V is TRBV5-1 and J is TRBJ2-1, with 10 bases aligning to TRBD2. The CDR3 loop spans 14 amino acids. With 3 bases clipped from V and 7 bases from J, the junction kept 4 bases outside the gene matches. Germline V CDR1 and CDR2: SGHRS, YFSETQ. As DNA, the CDR3 is TGCGCCAGCAGCTGGGGACTAGCGAGGAATGAGCAGTTCTTC. Protein: CASSWGLARNEQFF.

V is TRBV20-1 and J is TRBJ2-5; no firm D call. The V gene lost 1 base and the J gene lost 5 bases, with 14 bases spanning the gap. The CDR3 covers 14 residues. CDR1 is DFQATT, CDR2 SNEGSKA, per germline (reference sequence). The DNA of the CDR3 is TGCAGTGCTAGAGCAAGGACGATTCGGGAGACCCAGTACTTC. Encoded protein: CSARARTIRETQYF.

This clonotype was observed at least ten times. In DNA, the CDR3 is TGCGCCAGCAGCCAAGAATTTTGGCGGGAGGGACACTACGAGCAGTACTTC. Translating gives CASSQEFWREGHYEQYF. The genes are TRBV4-1 and TRBJ2-7; 9 bases line up with TRBD2. This CDR3 region has 17 residues. The ends lost 0 bases at V and 3 bases at J; junction bases unmatched: 9. Germline V CDR1 and CDR2: MGHRA, YSYEKL.

The table lists this clonotype with many counts. The chain links TRBV6-2 or TRBV6-3 to TRBJ2-7; TRBD2 aligns across 7 bases. Per the germline V gene, CDR1 is MNHEY and CDR2 is SVGEGT. V lost 5 bases and J lost 3; bases outside the gene matches: 7. This CDR3 comprises 14 residues. The CDR3 nucleotides are TGTGCCAGCAGTGTCGGACTAGAAATCTACGAGCAGTACTTC. Translated, it gives CASSVGLEIYEQYF.